A selection of T cell receptor beta chains follows, all from one sample in a study of cytomegalovirus exposure and HLA in healthy donors. Data came from immunoSEQ multiplex PCR; TCRdb stores just in-frame clones and leaves some out. The sample lists over 85,000 clones; around 81% were seen once. Sequenced: PBMCs. All receptors derive from a middle-aged man in good health and CMV-seropositive. Each CDR3 is given with its conserved first and last residue. D genes are given only for firm matches. Size values are once, few and many counts, or a class for expanded clones, and some rows have none.

>TRBV18|TRBD1|TRBJ1-3|-
CASSESTGGLTGNTIYF
TGTGCCAGCTCAGAGTCCACAGGGGGCCTCACTGGAAACACCATATATTTT
>TRBV7-6|-|TRBJ2-1|-
CASSLEAGSEQFF
TGTGCCAGCAGCTTAGAGGCCGGGAGTGAGCAGTTCTTC
>TRBV5-1|-|TRBJ2-6|-
CASSLAEGANGLTF
TGCGCCAGCAGCTTGGCCGAAGGGGCCAACGGCCTGACTTTC
>TRBV21-1|-|TRBJ1-5|once
CASSLKGAQPQHF
TGTGCCAGCAGCCTAAAAGGGGCTCAGCCCCAGCATTTT
>TRBV30|TRBD1|TRBJ1-1|few
CAWSDWDRGTEAFF
TGTGCCTGGAGTGATTGGGACAGGGGGACTGAAGCTTTCTTT
>TRBV29-1|TRBD1|TRBJ2-2|-
CSVGDRVNTGELFF
TGCAGCGTTGGGGACAGGGTGAACACCGGGGAGCTGTTTTTT
>TRBV6-1|-|TRBJ1-1|-
CASSGALMNTEAFF
TGTGCCAGCAGTGGGGCACTGATGAACACTGAAGCTTTCTTT
>TRBV15|-|TRBJ1-6|-
CATSRDNSPRHSPLHF
TGTGCCACCAGCAGAGATAACAGCCCCAGGCATTCACCCCTCCACTTT
>TRBV5-1|-|TRBJ2-2|-
CASSPNPGYTGELFF
TGCGCCAGCAGCCCCAACCCCGGGTACACCGGGGAGCTGTTTTTT
>TRBV7-9|TRBD1|TRBJ2-1|-
CASSRRDRGILSYNEQFF
TGTGCCAGCAGCCGCCGGGACAGGGGGATCTTATCCTACAATGAGCAGTTCTTC
>TRBV1|-|TRBJ2-7|-
CTSSQGLTSSYEQYF
TGCACCAGCAGCCAGGGACTAACAAGCTCCTACGAGCAGTACTTC
>TRBV11-2|TRBD2|TRBJ2-1|-
CASSFSGRTYNEQFF
TGTGCCAGCAGCTTTAGCGGGAGAACCTACAATGAGCAGTTCTTC
>TRBV7-3|-|TRBJ2-2|-
CASSLKPGELFF
TGTGCCAGCAGCTTAAAGCCCGGGGAGCTGTTTTTT
>TRBV5-1|-|TRBJ2-2|-
CASSQVNTGELFF
TGCGCCAGCAGTCAGGTGAACACCGGGGAGCTGTTTTTT
>TRBV9|-|TRBJ1-2|-
CASSVGGGDYGYTF
TGTGCCAGCAGCGTAGGAGGGGGGGACTATGGCTACACCTTC
>TRBV6-5|TRBD1|TRBJ2-2|-
CASRADRANTGELFF
TGTGCCAGCAGAGCCGACAGGGCGAACACCGGGGAGCTGTTTTTT
>TRBV18|TRBD2|TRBJ2-7|-
CASSTSRTSYEQYF
TGTGCCAGCTCGACTTCACGGACTAGCTACGAGCAGTACTTC
>TRBV10-3|-|TRBJ1-2|-
CAISVGEGGDDGYTF
TGTGCCATCAGTGTGGGGGAGGGGGGCGATGATGGCTACACCTTC
>TRBV7-6|-|TRBJ2-5|once
CASSLGAETQYF
TGTGCCAGCAGCTTGGGGGCGGAGACCCAGTACTTC
>TRBV19|-|TRBJ1-6|once
CASSQRGGGGSPLHF
TGTGCCAGTAGTCAAAGGGGGGGCGGAGGGTCACCCCTCCACTTT
>TRBV5-1|-|TRBJ2-7|-
CASSLGLGAGEQYF
TGCGCCAGCAGCTTGGGGCTGGGCGCGGGGGAGCAGTACTTC
>TRBV28|TRBD1|TRBJ2-5|-
CASRPGTGIRWYF
TGTGCCAGCAGGCCCGGGACAGGGATTCGTTGGTACTTC
>TRBV15|-|TRBJ2-3|-
CATKSSVGSTDTQYF
TGTGCCACCAAGAGCTCTGTCGGGAGCACAGATACGCAGTATTTT
>TRBV11-2|-|TRBJ2-7|-
CASSEGTGYEQYF
TGTGCCAGCAGCGAGGGTACGGGCTACGAGCAGTACTTC
>TRBV28|-|TRBJ1-5|-
CASSSGVGQPQHF
TGTGCCAGCAGTTCCGGGGTGGGTCAGCCCCAGCATTTT
>TRBV5-5|-|TRBJ2-7|-
CASSLGLYEQYF
TGTGCCAGCAGCCTGGGGCTCTACGAGCAGTACTTC
>TRBV6-1|-|TRBJ1-1|once
CASSVTPNTEAFF
TGTGCCAGCAGTGTGACACCGAACACTGAAGCTTTCTTT
>TRBV20-1|-|TRBJ1-2|-
CSATGQGYTF
TGCAGTGCTACAGGGCAAGGCTACACCTTC
>TRBV5-1|-|TRBJ1-2|-
CASSLGGSGSYGYTF
TGCGCCAGCAGCCTGGGAGGTTCCGGGAGCTATGGCTACACCTTC
>TRBV4-1|TRBD1|TRBJ1-6|-
CASTPGGAYNSPLHF
TGCGCCAGCACCCCAGGGGGCGCCTATAATTCACCCCTCCACTTT
>TRBV7-6|TRBD2|TRBJ2-5|once
CASSLAQAGYQETQYF
TGTGCCAGCAGCTTAGCGCAAGCGGGGTACCAAGAGACCCAGTACTTC
>TRBV19|TRBD1|TRBJ1-1|-
CASRDDRGMVTEAFF
TGTGCCAGTAGAGACGACAGGGGAATGGTGACCGAAGCTTTCTTT
>TRBV28|TRBD1|TRBJ1-2|-
CASSFGGQVLGYTF
TGTGCCAGCAGTTTTGGGGGACAGGTTTTGGGCTACACCTTC
>TRBV2|-|TRBJ1-5|-
CASAAGGGGNQPQHF
TGTGCCAGCGCAGCTGGAGGAGGAGGGAATCAGCCCCAGCATTTT
>TRBV14|-|TRBJ2-5|-
CASSQFREKETQYF
TGTGCCAGCAGCCAATTTCGGGAGAAAGAGACCCAGTACTTC
>TRBV9|TRBD1|TRBJ1-4|once
CASSSNRGGNEKLFF
TGTGCCAGCAGCTCCAACAGGGGGGGGAATGAAAAACTGTTTTTT
>TRBV27|-|TRBJ2-2|once
CASSPRVTNTGELFF
TGTGCCAGCAGTCCCAGGGTGACGAACACCGGGGAGCTGTTTTTT
>TRBV7-8|-|TRBJ1-5|-
CASSFLRDFGNQPQHF
TGTGCCAGCAGCTTCCTAAGAGACTTCGGCAATCAGCCCCAGCATTTT
>TRBV18|TRBD1|TRBJ2-1|-
CASSPDRVSGEQFF
TGTGCCAGCTCACCGGACAGGGTGTCCGGTGAGCAGTTCTTC
>TRBV19|-|TRBJ1-1|-
CASSIPGLTEAFF
TGTGCCAGTAGTATTCCAGGCCTCACTGAAGCTTTCTTT
>TRBV19|-|TRBJ1-5|-
CASSISRGNQPQHF
TGTGCCAGTAGTATAAGCCGGGGCAATCAGCCCCAGCATTTT
>TRBV7-9|-|TRBJ2-5|-
CASSLGGRAETQYF
TGTGCCAGCAGCTTAGGCGGCAGGGCGGAGACCCAGTACTTC
>TRBV30|-|TRBJ2-3|-
CAWSVTSSDTQYF
TGTGCCTGGAGTGTAACTAGTTCAGATACGCAGTATTTT
>TRBV5-1|-|TRBJ1-1|once
CASSLGLRRNTEAFF
TGCGCCAGCAGCTTGGGTCTGCGCCGGAACACTGAAGCTTTCTTT
>TRBV5-6|-|TRBJ1-3|-
CASSLRTNIRSGNTIYF
TGTGCCAGCAGCCTCCGAACCAACATACGCTCTGGAAACACCATATATTTT
>TRBV19|-|TRBJ2-7|-
CASSRSVQTYEQYF
TGTGCCAGTAGTAGGTCGGTGCAGACATACGAGCAGTACTTC
>TRBV4-1|-|TRBJ2-3|-
CASSQDLKLGTQYF
TGCGCCAGCAGCCAAGATTTGAAGCTAGGTACGCAGTATTTT
>TRBV5-1|-|TRBJ2-1|few
CASSSRESSYNEQFF
TGCGCCAGCAGCTCACGGGAGAGCTCCTACAATGAGCAGTTCTTC
>TRBV11-2|-|TRBJ2-1|-
CASSLDAGWNEQFF
TGTGCCAGCAGCTTAGATGCCGGGTGGAATGAGCAGTTCTTC
>TRBV4-1|-|TRBJ1-6|once
CASSQDPLTWTPADSPLHF
TGCGCCAGCAGCCAAGATCCCCTAACTTGGACACCCGCGGATTCACCCCTCCACTTT
>TRBV4-1|-|TRBJ1-1|few
CASSQPFMLDRPNTEAFF
TGCGCCAGCAGCCAACCCTTTATGCTTGACAGACCGAACACTGAAGCTTTCTTT
>TRBV30|TRBD2|TRBJ2-2|-
CASPRGGRSVGELFF
TGTGCCTCACCCCGCGGCGGGAGATCAGTCGGGGAGCTGTTTTTT
>TRBV11-2|TRBD1|TRBJ1-1|-
CASRPGQNMNTEAFF
TGTGCCAGCAGACCGGGACAGAACATGAACACTGAAGCTTTTTTT
>TRBV4-1|TRBD1|TRBJ1-1|few
CASSQGGQGGTEAFF
TGCGCCAGCAGCCAAGGTGGACAGGGAGGCACTGAAGCTTTCTTT
>TRBV9|-|TRBJ1-6|-
CASSVDGSPLHF
TGTGCCAGCAGCGTAGACGGTTCACCCCTCCACTTT
>TRBV6-5|TRBD2|TRBJ2-7|-
CASSYFSGGSYEQYF
TGTGCCAGCAGTTACTTTAGCGGGGGGTCCTACGAGCAGTACTTC
>TRBV7-2|TRBD2|TRBJ2-3|-
CASSLASGNTDTQYF
TGTGCCAGCAGCTTAGCGAGCGGGAACACAGATACGCAGTATTTT
>TRBV2|-|TRBJ2-5|-
CASSELYRVETQYF
TGTGCCAGCAGTGAGTTATACAGGGTGGAGACCCAGTACTTC
>TRBV30|TRBD1|TRBJ2-7|-
CAWSTLPGQGAYEQYF
TGTGCCTGGAGTACACTACCCGGACAGGGGGCTTACGAGCAGTACTTC
>TRBV5-1|TRBD1|TRBJ2-4|few
CASSLFGDRADSQYF
TGCGCCAGCAGCTTGTTTGGGGACAGGGCTGACAGTCAGTACTTC